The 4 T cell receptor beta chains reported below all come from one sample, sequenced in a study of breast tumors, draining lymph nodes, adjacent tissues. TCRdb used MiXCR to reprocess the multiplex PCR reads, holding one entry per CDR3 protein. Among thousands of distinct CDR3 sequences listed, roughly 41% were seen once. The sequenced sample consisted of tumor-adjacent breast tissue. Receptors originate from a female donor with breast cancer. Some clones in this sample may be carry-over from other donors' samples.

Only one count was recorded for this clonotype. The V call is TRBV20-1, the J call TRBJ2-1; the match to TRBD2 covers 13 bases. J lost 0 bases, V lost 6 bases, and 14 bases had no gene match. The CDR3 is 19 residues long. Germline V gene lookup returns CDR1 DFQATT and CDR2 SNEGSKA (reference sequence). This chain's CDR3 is CSAPSRLAGGPSSYNEQFF. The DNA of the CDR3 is TGCAGTGCGCCCTCACGACTAGCGGGAGGACCCTCCTCCTACAATGAGCAGTTCTTC.

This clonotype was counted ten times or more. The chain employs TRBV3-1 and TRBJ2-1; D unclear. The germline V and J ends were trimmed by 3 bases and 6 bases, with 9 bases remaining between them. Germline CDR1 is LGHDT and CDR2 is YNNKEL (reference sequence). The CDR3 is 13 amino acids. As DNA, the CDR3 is TGTGCCAGCAGCCAGTTCCTTATCAATGAGCAGTTCTTC. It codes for CASSQFLINEQFF.

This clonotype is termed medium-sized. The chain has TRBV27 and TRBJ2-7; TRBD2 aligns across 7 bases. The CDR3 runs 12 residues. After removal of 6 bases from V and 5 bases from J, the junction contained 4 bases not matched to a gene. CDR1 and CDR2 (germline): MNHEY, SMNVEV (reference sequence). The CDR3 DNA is TGTGCCAGCAGCCGGACTAGTGACGAGCAGTACTTC. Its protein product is CASSRTSDEQYF.

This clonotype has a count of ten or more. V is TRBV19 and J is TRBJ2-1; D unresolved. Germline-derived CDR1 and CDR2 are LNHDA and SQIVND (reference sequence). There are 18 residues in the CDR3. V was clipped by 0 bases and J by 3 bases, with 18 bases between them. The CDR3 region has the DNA TGTGCCAGTAGTATAGATCTTGCGCTCCCGGGCTACTACAATGAGCAGTTCTTC. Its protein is CASSIDLALPGYYNEQFF.